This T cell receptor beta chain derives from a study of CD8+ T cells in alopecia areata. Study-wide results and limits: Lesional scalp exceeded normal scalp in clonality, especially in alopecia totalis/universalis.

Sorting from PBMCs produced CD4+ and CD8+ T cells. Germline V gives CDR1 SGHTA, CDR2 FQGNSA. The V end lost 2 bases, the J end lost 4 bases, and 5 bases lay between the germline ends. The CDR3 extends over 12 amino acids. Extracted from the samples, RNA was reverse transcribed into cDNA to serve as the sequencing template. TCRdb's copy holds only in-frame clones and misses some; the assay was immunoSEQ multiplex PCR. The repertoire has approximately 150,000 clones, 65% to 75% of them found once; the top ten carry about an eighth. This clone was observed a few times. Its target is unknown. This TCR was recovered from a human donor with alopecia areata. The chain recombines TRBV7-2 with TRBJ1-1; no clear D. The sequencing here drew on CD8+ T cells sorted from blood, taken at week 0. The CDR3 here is CASSLFRTEAFF. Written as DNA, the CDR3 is TGTGCCAGCAGCTTATTCCGCACTGAAGCTTTCTTT.